The rows below give T cell receptor beta chains drawn from one sample of a study of monozygotic twins with inflammatory bowel disease. No DNA is given; TCRdb re-called the 5' RACE reads and lists each CDR3 protein once. This table lists approximately 340,000 distinct CDR3 sequences. The sample was blood. The origin of the receptors is a human donor with ulcerative colitis or Crohn's disease, or a healthy co-twin of an affected twin (not recorded which). Each CDR3 is given with its conserved first and last residue.

V	J	CDR3
TRBV6-6	TRBJ1-1	CASSLEGATEAFF
TRBV5-1	TRBJ2-5	CASSWLEDGSQETQYF
TRBV11-2	TRBJ2-2	CASSRQGAGELFF
TRBV5-4	TRBJ2-4	CASSLSPGQGSIQYF
TRBV7-9	TRBJ2-1	CASSALLAGGPNEQFF
TRBV9	TRBJ1-1	CASSVDPGGGRKTEAFF
TRBV5-1	TRBJ1-2	CASSLAGGALANYGYTF
TRBV21-1	TRBJ1-1	CASIDRTSTEAFF
TRBV7-9	TRBJ1-6	CASSLGGQGSGPLHF
TRBV20-1	TRBJ2-3	CSAKGRGDFTDTQYF
TRBV20-1	TRBJ2-1	CSASTGTGENEQFF